This T cell receptor (beta chain) was captured by sequencing in a study of monozygotic twins with inflammatory bowel disease. TCRdb re-called the 5' RACE reads; every CDR3 protein appears as one record, without DNA. The sample's table shows some 150,000 distinct CDR3 sequences. The germline CDR1 and CDR2 sequences are SEHNR and FQNEAQ (reference sequence). The CDR3 length is 16 residues. This receptor was taken from a human donor with ulcerative colitis or Crohn's disease, or a healthy co-twin of an affected twin (not recorded which). The rearrangement links TRBV7-9 to TRBJ2-5; the D gene TCRdb calls, TRBD2, cannot be checked with no DNA. The sample taken for sequencing was blood. CDR3 protein: CASSLLWREGSETQYF.